Each of the 23 T cell receptor beta chains below was sequenced from the same sample in a study of response to subunit inactivated influenza vaccine. TCRdb reanalysed the RT-PCR reads using MiXCR and keeps one entry per CDR3 protein. In the table there are under 800,000 distinct CDR3 sequences, more than 11% of which are singletons. The material sequenced was PBMCs from blood, taken about 14 days before vaccination. All receptors derive from a man in his fifties or sixties who received an inactivated influenza vaccine.

In this sample, this clonotype turned up a few times. The genes are TRBV6-5 and TRBJ1-6; no clear D. The CDR3 runs to 17 residues. The germline V gene encodes CDR1 MNHEY and CDR2 SVGAGI. Trimming took 2 bases from V and 2 from J, leaving 13 bases between them. This chain's CDR3 is CASSYKAPITYNSPLHF. The CDR3 nucleotides are TGTGCCAGCAGTTACAAGGCACCGATAACCTATAATTCACCCCTCCACTTT.

CDR3 bases: TGCGCCAGCAGCAGCGGGGGGGCCTTGATCAATGAGCAGTTCTTC. Encoded protein: CASSSGGALINEQFF. The chain couples TRBV5-1 to TRBJ2-1; TRBD2 matches 10 bases. The length of the CDR3 is 15 residues. Germline assignment: CDR1 SGHRS and CDR2 YFSETQ. Trimming took 4 bases from V and 6 from J; bases not matched to a gene: 7.

This clonotype was seen only a few times. This chain connects TRBV2 to TRBJ1-1, with D possibly TRBD1 on 6 matching bases. V was pared by 4 bases and J by 2 bases, with 11 bases between. The CDR3 has 14 residues. CDR1 and CDR2 from the germline V gene are SNHLY and FYNNEI. CDR3 protein: CASSVQGSNTEAFF. CDR3 nucleotide sequence: TGTGCCAGCAGTGTACAGGGATCAAACACTGAAGCTTTCTTT.

This clonotype was detected many times. J is TRBJ2-3 and V is TRBV7-9; possible D gene TRBD2, 5 bases. The CDR3 length is 16 residues. Germline-derived CDR1 and CDR2 are SEHNR and FQNEAQ (reference sequence). Deletions cut 5 bases from V and 0 bases from J, with 15 bases between. The CDR3 DNA sequence: TGTGCCAGCAGCCCAGAAGCGGATCCTAGCACAGATACGCAGTATTTT. This codes for CASSPEADPSTDTQYF.

The gene calls are TRBV5-1 and TRBJ2-1, with 13 bases fitting TRBD2. The J segment lost 0 bases and the V segment lost 4 bases, leaving 10 bases of the junction unmatched. Per germline, CDR1 SGHRS and CDR2 YFSETQ. The CDR3 consists of 19 residues. The CDR3 loop reads CASSPRTSGGATSYNEQFF. The CDR3 DNA reads TGCGCCAGCAGCCCACGGACTAGCGGGGGCGCCACCTCCTACAATGAGCAGTTCTTC.

This clonotype has just a few counts. The J gene is TRBJ2-1, the V gene TRBV7-4; 11 bases map to TRBD2. The V and J ends lost 4 bases and 1 base, in that order; junction bases with no gene match: 6. Per germline, CDR1 SGHVT and CDR2 SQSDAQ. This CDR3 spans 17 amino acids. CDR3 sequence reads: CASSYPSGRFSYNEQFF. DNA of the CDR3: TGTGCCAGCAGCTACCCTAGCGGGAGGTTTTCCTACAATGAGCAGTTCTTC.

V usage is TRBV20-1 and J usage is TRBJ2-2, with D hard to call. The V end was cut by 5 bases, the J end by 6 bases, with 13 bases between. The CDR3 length is 13 residues. Germline-derived CDR1 and CDR2 are DFQATT and SNEGSKA (reference sequence). The CDR3 DNA is TGCAGTGCTCGAACACAGCGCCCCGGGGAGCTGTTTTTT. This codes for CSARTQRPGELFF.

The genes are TRBV15 and TRBJ1-5; tentative D call: TRBD1 (5 bases). The CDR3 is made up of 17 amino acids. Germline values: CDR1 LNHNV, CDR2 YYDKDF (reference sequence). V shed 0 bases and J shed 0 bases, with 12 bases lying between them. The CDR3 is CATSRDRQGHSNQPQHF. CDR3 bases: TGTGCCACCAGCAGAGATCGGCAGGGCCATAGCAATCAGCCCCAGCATTTT.

This chain joins TRBV28 and TRBJ2-2; D may be TRBD2 (6 bases). This CDR3 contains 13 residues. V lost 6 bases to trimming and J lost 6 bases, with 11 bases between them. The V gene's germline CDR1 is MDHEN and CDR2 SYDVKM. The CDR3 bases are TGTGCCAGCAGCCCCGCGGGACCCGGGGAGCTGTTTTTT. Translated: CASSPAGPGELFF. The full variable domain, in which reference TRBV28 and TRBJ2-2 provide the parts outside the CDR3, is DVKVTQSSRYLVKRTGEKVFLECVQDMDHENMFWYRQDPGLGLRLIYFSYDVKMKEKGDIPEGYSVSREKKERFSLILESASTNQTSMYLCASSPAGPGELFFGEGSRLTVL.

The V gene is TRBV20-1, the J gene TRBJ2-5, with D perhaps matching TRBD1 (6 bases). The germline V gene has CDR1 DFQATT and CDR2 SNEGSKA (reference sequence). V dropped 2 bases and J dropped 1 base, with 8 bases sitting between them. CDR3 length: 13 residues. The CDR3: CSARRDTQETQYF. DNA of the CDR3: TGCAGTGCTAGACGGGACACCCAAGAGACCCAGTACTTC.

V and J are TRBV3-1 and TRBJ2-6; D ambiguous. V gave up 7 bases and J gave up 2 bases, with 9 bases separating them. This CDR3 is 14 amino acids long. Germline V gene sequence: CDR1 LGHDT, CDR2 YNNKEL (reference sequence). In nucleotides, the CDR3 is TGTGCCAGCATCGTGGAAGCTGGGGCCAACGTCCTGACTTTC. This sequence encodes CASIVEAGANVLTF. The variable domain in full, completed from reference TRBV3-1 and TRBJ2-6, reads DTAVSQTPKYLVTQMGNDKSIKCEQNLGHDTMYWYKQDSKKFLKIMFSYNNKELIINETVPNRFSPKSPDKAHLNLHINSLELGDSAVYFCASIVEAGANVLTFGAGSRLTVL.

J is TRBJ2-1 and V is TRBV7-8; TRBD2 matches at 13 bases. The germline CDR1 and CDR2 sequences are SGHVS and FQNEAQ. The V segment lost 6 bases and the J segment 9 bases; nucleotides outside the gene matches: 8. This CDR3 is 15 amino acids long. The CDR3 DNA reads TGTGCCAGCAGAGCACTAGCGGGAGGGTTTGGTGAGCAGTTCTTC. This encodes CASRALAGGFGEQFF.

J is TRBJ1-6 and V is TRBV29-1; TRBD1 matches 9 bases. The junction had 8 bases not matched to a gene; V was cut back by 7 bases and J by 7 bases. The CDR3 totals 14 residues. CDR1 is SQVTM, CDR2 ANQGSEA, per germline. The CDR3 here is CSARTGDKNSPLHF. CDR3 bases: TGCAGCGCCCGGACAGGGGATAAAAATTCACCCCTCCACTTT.

The rearrangement links TRBV3-1 to TRBJ2-4; D remains unclear. Germline-derived CDR1 and CDR2 are LGHDT and YNNKEL (reference sequence). This CDR3 contains 15 residues. Trimming left V 3 bases short and J 0 bases short, with 9 bases between. CDR3 DNA: TGTGCCAGCAGCCATAGTCACGCAGCCAAAAACATTCAGTACTTC. It translates to CASSHSHAAKNIQYF.

This clonotype was counted ten times or more. J is TRBJ2-7 and V is TRBV11-2, with 10 positions matching TRBD2. Trimming cost V 5 bases and J 3 bases; bases outside gene matches: 10. CDR1 is SGHAT, CDR2 FQNNGV, per germline. The CDR3 sequence is 16 residues long. CDR3 residues: CASSPFPSGGDYEQYF. For the CDR3, the DNA is TGTGCCAGCAGCCCCTTCCCCAGCGGGGGGGACTACGAGCAGTACTTC.

This clonotype has only a few counts. The gene calls are TRBV7-8 and TRBJ2-3; 8 nucleotides agree with TRBD2. J lost 4 bases, V lost 1 base, and 10 bases had no gene match. Looked up from germline, CDR1 is SGHVS and CDR2 is FQNEAQ. The CDR3 is 17 residues long. The CDR3, as DNA: TGTGCCAGCAGCTTAGGTGTTCGGGGGGGCCTGTCAGATACGCAGTATTTT. Translation gives CASSLGVRGGLSDTQYF.

This chain connects TRBV4-1 to TRBJ1-2, with D uncertain. Looked up from germline, CDR1 is MGHRA and CDR2 is YSYEKL. V lost 4 bases and J 1 base, leaving 16 bases between the germline ends. This CDR3 is 16 amino acids long. The CDR3 loop is CASSRDPGRNNYGYTF. The CDR3 nucleotides are TGCGCCAGCAGCCGCGATCCGGGCAGAAATAACTATGGCTACACCTTC.

This clonotype was counted only a few times. The genes are TRBV11-1 and TRBJ2-1; 9 nucleotides line up with TRBD1. CDR1 and CDR2 (germline): SGHAT, FQDESV (reference sequence). The CDR3 spans 15 residues. The ends lost 5 bases at V and 6 bases at J; junction bases unmatched: 8. The CDR3 here is CASSRDQGQGNEQFF. The CDR3 DNA follows: TGTGCCAGCAGCCGAGACCAGGGACAGGGCAATGAGCAGTTCTTC.

This chain uses TRBV30 with TRBJ2-6, with D perhaps matching TRBD1 (6 bases). CDR1 is GTSNPN, CDR2 SVGIG, per germline (reference sequence). This CDR3 has 19 amino acids. V lost 0 bases and J lost 0, with 18 bases in between. The CDR3 region has the DNA TGTGCCTGGAGTGTACTAGTGGCAGGGGCTTACTCTGGGGCCAACGTCCTGACTTTC. It yields the protein CAWSVLVAGAYSGANVLTF.

This clonotype came up a few times. The rearrangement joins TRBV2 to TRBJ2-7; no reliable D call. V lost 7 bases and J 2 bases, leaving 6 bases between the germline ends. CDR1 SNHLY and CDR2 FYNNEI come from the germline V gene. The CDR3 is made up of 11 amino acids. For the CDR3, the DNA is TGTGCCAGCACCCTCGCCTACGAGCAGTACTTC. It is translated as CASTLAYEQYF.

The chain carries TRBV6-5 and TRBJ2-5, with 15 positions matching TRBD2. Germline lookup yields CDR1 MNHEY and CDR2 SVGAGI. The CDR3 loop spans 18 amino acids. Trimming at V came to 2 bases and at J to 7 bases, leaving 11 bases not matched to a gene. The CDR3 DNA reads TGTGCCAGCAGTTACCGGGGGACTAGCGGGGGGCCAACCGGGACCCAGTACTTC. Translated, it gives CASSYRGTSGGPTGTQYF.

The chain carries TRBV10-3 and TRBJ2-1; weak D call: TRBD1 (5 bases). The CDR3 contains 14 residues. Germline V CDR1 and CDR2: ENHRY, SYGVKD. The ends were cut back, 3 bases at V and 1 base at J, with 7 bases in the middle. CDR3 nucleotides: TGTGCCATCAGTGATAGGACATCCTACAATGAGCAGTTCTTC. It specifies CAISDRTSYNEQFF.

This clonotype was found many times. The chain recombines TRBV18 with TRBJ2-5; no reliable D call. V lost 0 bases, J lost 5 bases, and 16 bases lay in between. This CDR3 has 16 amino acids. Germline CDR1 KGHSH, CDR2 LQKENI. The CDR3, as DNA: TGTGCCAGCTCACCACCGACACGTGCTGGGTTCGAGACCCAGTACTTC. It yields the protein CASSPPTRAGFETQYF.